Listed below are T cell receptor beta chains from one sample, sequenced in a study of neoadjuvant anti-PD-1 for oral cavity cancer. The repertoire was sequenced with immunoSEQ multiplex PCR; TCRdb's copy has only in-frame clones and lacks some. The profile covers roughly 60,000 clones, with 65% to 85% appearing a single time and roughly 2.6% taken by the ten largest. The sample in question was PBMCs, obtained before nivolumab (anti-PD-1) treatment. The receptors originated from a person between 40 and 85 years old with oral cavity squamous cell carcinoma. CDR3s include the opening cysteine and the closing phenylalanine or tryptophan. Fields, in order: V gene, J gene, CDR3 protein.

TRBV11-2	TRBJ2-2	CASSLSSDSTGELFF
TRBV9	TRBJ1-2	CASSPRDRGNYGYTF
TRBV6-1	TRBJ1-4	CATNSDRGNEKLFF
TRBV2	TRBJ2-5	CALRGKQGAQETQYF
TRBV7-6	TRBJ2-1	CASSLDRGSYNEQFF
TRBV30	TRBJ1-2	CAWSLSPGGGYTF
TRBV6-5	TRBJ2-5	CASSSPIGGGETQYF
TRBV14	TRBJ1-2	CASSQDIQGYGYTF
TRBV5-4	TRBJ1-2	CASSLGQGASGYTF
TRBV6-5	TRBJ1-2	CASSYSIQGANYGYTF
TRBV11-2	TRBJ1-1	CASSLEAATLVTEAFF
TRBV6-6	TRBJ2-7	CASSYSTQGYPYEQYF
TRBV25-1	TRBJ1-2	CASSTGYGYTF
TRBV11-2	TRBJ2-1	CASSLAGGPGNEQFF
TRBV30	TRBJ1-5	CAWGGNQPQHF
TRBV11-2	TRBJ1-1	CASSPARGASLNTEAFF
TRBV6-5	TRBJ1-6	CASSYWFRDHNSPLHF
TRBV2	TRBJ2-1	CASSLGGLAGSEQFF
TRBV4-1	TRBJ2-1	CASSQAPASGSYNEQFF
TRBV5-1	TRBJ2-7	CASSPYDRAHEQYF
TRBV6-5	TRBJ2-2	CASSYSSARGRELFF
TRBV6-1	TRBJ1-2	CASRERAGKRGYGYTF
TRBV6-5	TRBJ2-5	CASSYSKWGGETQYF
TRBV7-7	TRBJ1-1	CASSDDRNTEAFF
TRBV18	TRBJ1-1	CASSPHEGVWTEAFF
TRBV5-5	TRBJ1-3	CASSLGQGNTIYF
TRBV6-5	TRBJ1-2	CASKGQGAEGYTF
TRBV7-8	TRBJ1-1	CASSLSSETEAFF
TRBV19	TRBJ1-2	CASSIQQDRGLNGYTF
TRBV11-3	TRBJ2-7	CASSSGQGISYEQYF
TRBV2	TRBJ1-1	CASSEALGAPGAFF
TRBV18	TRBJ2-7	CASSPPGSRSGEQYF
TRBV10-2	TRBJ1-1	CASSGQAGNTEAFF
TRBV5-1	TRBJ2-3	CASSLDTDTQYF
TRBV10-2	TRBJ2-1	CASTGGNEQFF
TRBV7-6	TRBJ2-1	CASSPTGVEQFF
TRBV5-5	TRBJ1-3	CASSLGQGGGNTIYF
TRBV7-3	TRBJ2-3	CASSYADTQYF
TRBV6-1	TRBJ2-7	CASTSRAEQYF
TRBV2	TRBJ2-4	CASSEKGQRFDIQYF
TRBV5-1	TRBJ2-1	CASSPLSNEQFF
TRBV27	TRBJ2-2	CASSFLGTGELFF
TRBV5-6	TRBJ1-5	CASSLGGGEPQHF
TRBV19	TRBJ1-3	CASTPLSGGLSGNTIYF
TRBV11-2	TRBJ1-3	CASSDNVYSGNTIYF
TRBV11-2	TRBJ1-2	CASSPNNYGYTF